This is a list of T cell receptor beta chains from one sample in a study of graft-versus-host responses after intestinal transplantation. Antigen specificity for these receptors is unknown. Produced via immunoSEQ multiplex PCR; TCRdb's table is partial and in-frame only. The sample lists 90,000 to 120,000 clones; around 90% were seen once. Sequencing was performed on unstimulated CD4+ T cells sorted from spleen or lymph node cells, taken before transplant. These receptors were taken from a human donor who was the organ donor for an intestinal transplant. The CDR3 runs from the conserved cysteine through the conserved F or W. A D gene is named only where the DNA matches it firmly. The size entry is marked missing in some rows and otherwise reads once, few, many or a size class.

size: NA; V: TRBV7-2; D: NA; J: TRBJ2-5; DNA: TGTGCCAGCAGCTTCGGAGGGTTCCAAGAGACCCAGTACTTC; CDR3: CASSFGGFQETQYF
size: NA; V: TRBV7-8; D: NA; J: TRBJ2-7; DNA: TGTGCCAGCAGCTTAGTGTCCAGGCCCGAGCAGTACTTC; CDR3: CASSLVSRPEQYF
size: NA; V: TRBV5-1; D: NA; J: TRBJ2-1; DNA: TGCGCCAGCAGCTTTGTGGGGGCGCAAAATGAGCAGTTCTTC; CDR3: CASSFVGAQNEQFF
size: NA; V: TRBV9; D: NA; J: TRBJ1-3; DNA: TGTGCCAGCAGCCCAACAGGTGACGGAAACACCATATATTTT; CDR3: CASSPTGDGNTIYF
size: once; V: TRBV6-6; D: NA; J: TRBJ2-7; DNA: TGTGCCAGCACCCCTGCGGTCGGGTCCCACGAGCAGTACTTC; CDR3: CASTPAVGSHEQYF
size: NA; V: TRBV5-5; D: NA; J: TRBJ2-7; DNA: TGTGCCAGCAGCCGAACTACAGGGTCGTCCGACGAGCAGTACTTC; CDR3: CASSRTTGSSDEQYF
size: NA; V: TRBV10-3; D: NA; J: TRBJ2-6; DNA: TGTGCCATCAGTGTTCAGGGTTCCGGGGCCAACGTCCTGACTTTC; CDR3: CAISVQGSGANVLTF
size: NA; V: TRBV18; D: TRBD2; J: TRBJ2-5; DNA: TGTGCCAGCTCACCACGGAATGCGGGAGGACAAGAGACCCAGTACTTC; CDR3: CASSPRNAGGQETQYF
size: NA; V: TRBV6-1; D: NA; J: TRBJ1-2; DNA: TGTGCCAGCAGTGAAGCCTGGGGGGCCGGGGATGGCTACACCTTC; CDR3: CASSEAWGAGDGYTF
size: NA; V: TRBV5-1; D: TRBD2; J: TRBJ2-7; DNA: TGCGCCAGCAGATCGACTAGCGGGAGCTACGAGCAGTACTTC; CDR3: CASRSTSGSYEQYF
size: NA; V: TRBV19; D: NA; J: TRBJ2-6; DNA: TGTGCCAGTAGCCATATGAGGGTCTCTGGGGCCAACGTCCTGACTTTC; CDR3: CASSHMRVSGANVLTF
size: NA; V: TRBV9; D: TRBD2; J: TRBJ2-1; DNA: TGTGCCAGCAGCCAACTAGCGGGGCCCTACAATGAGCAGTTCTTC; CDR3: CASSQLAGPYNEQFF
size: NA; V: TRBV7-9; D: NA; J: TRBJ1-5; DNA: TGTGCCAGCAGCTTAGCGGTCGAGGGTCCCCAGCATTTT; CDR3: CASSLAVEGPQHF
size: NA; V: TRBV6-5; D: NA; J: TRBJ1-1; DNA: TGTGCCAGCAGTTTAGCCAGGGGCTACACTGAAGCTTTCTTT; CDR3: CASSLARGYTEAFF
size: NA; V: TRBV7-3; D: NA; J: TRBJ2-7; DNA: TGTGCCAGCAGCACGTCGGGGGGCGCGCCCTACGAGCAGTACTTC; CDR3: CASSTSGGAPYEQYF
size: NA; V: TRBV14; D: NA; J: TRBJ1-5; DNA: TGTGCCAGCAGCCAAGAGGAGGCCGCGGGGAATCAGCCCCAGCATTTT; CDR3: CASSQEEAAGNQPQHF
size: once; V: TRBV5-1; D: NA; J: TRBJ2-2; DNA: TGCGCCAGCCTACAGGGATTGCACACCGGGGAGCTGTTTTTT; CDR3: CASLQGLHTGELFF
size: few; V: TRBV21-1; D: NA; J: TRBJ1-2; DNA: TGTGCCAGCAGCACGGTAAGACACCCTAATAACTATGGCTACACCTTC; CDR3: CASSTVRHPNNYGYTF
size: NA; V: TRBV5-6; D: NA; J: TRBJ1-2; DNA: TGTGCCAGCAGCTTGGGCAGGATGGGATCCGGCTACACCTTC; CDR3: CASSLGRMGSGYTF
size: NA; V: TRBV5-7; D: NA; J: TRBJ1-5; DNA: TGTGCCAGCAGCTTGCCAGGGACACCATATAGCAATCAGCCCCAGCATTTT; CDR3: CASSLPGTPYSNQPQHF
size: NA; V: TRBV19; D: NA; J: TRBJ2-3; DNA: TGTGCCAGTAGTATGGCAGGGTCGGGCACAGATACGCAGTATTTT; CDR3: CASSMAGSGTDTQYF
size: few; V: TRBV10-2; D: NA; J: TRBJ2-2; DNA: TGCGCCAGCACTAGGGCACCACCGAACACCGGGGAGCTGTTTTTT; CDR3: CASTRAPPNTGELFF
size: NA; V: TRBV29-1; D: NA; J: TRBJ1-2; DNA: TGCAGCGTTGGCCAGGGTAACTATGGCTACACCTTC; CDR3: CSVGQGNYGYTF
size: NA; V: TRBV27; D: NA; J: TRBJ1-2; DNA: TGTGCCAGCAGTTTATCGAATTGGGGCTATGGCTACACCTTC; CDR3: CASSLSNWGYGYTF
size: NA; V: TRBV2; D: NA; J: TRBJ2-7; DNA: TGTGCCAGCGTCGACCAACAGGGTATCTCCTACGAGCAGTACTTC; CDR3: CASVDQQGISYEQYF
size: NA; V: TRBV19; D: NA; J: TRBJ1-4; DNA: TGTGCCAGTAGTATATGGCCCGGTGGGGCCCCGGATGCTGAAAAACTGTTTTTT; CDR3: CASSIWPGGAPDAEKLFF
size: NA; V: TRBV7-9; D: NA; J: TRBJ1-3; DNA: TGTGCCAGCAGCTTACATCCCAGCTCTGGAAACACCATATATTTT; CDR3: CASSLHPSSGNTIYF
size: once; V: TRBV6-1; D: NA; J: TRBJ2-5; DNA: TGTGCCAGCAGTGAGGGCGGTCAAGAGGCCCAGTACTTC; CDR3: CASSEGGQEAQYF
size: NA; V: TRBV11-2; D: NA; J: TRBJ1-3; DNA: TGTGCCAGCAGCCCAGCTGGAAACACCATATATTTT; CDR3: CASSPAGNTIYF
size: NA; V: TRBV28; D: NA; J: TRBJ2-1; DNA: TGTGCCAGCAGTTTGGTATGGGTTCGCCTCTACAATGAGCAGTTCTTC; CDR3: CASSLVWVRLYNEQFF
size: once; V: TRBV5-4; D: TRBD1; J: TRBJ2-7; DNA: TGTGCCAGCAGCTTGACAGGGGTTGAGCAGTACTTC; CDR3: CASSLTGVEQYF
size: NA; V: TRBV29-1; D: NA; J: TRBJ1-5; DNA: TGCAGCGTTGGGGCCTCATCGGGCAATCAGCCCCAGCATTTT; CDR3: CSVGASSGNQPQHF
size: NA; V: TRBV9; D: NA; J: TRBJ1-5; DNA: TGTGCCAGCAGCGCTACAGGTAGCAATCAGCCCCAGCATTTT; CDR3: CASSATGSNQPQHF
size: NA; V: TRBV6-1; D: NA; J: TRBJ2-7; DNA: TGTGCCACCTCGCGGGGCAGGGGAGGCGAGCAGTACTTC; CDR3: CATSRGRGGEQYF